This TCR beta chain was identified in a study of Graves' ophthalmopathy and Graves' hyperthyroidism. General study results and limits: Ophthalmopathy progression was predicted by the model at less than 71% sensitivity and less than 75% specificity.

This clonotype was counted ten times or more. Its specificity is unknown. Using RNA transcripts, the TCR beta CDR3 regions were amplified. Amplification began with first-round RT-PCR using HTBI primers, then second-round multiplex PCR was performed. TCRdb re-derived calls from the multiplex PCR reads in MiXCR, one entry per CDR3 protein. The sample lists approximately 700,000 distinct CDR3 sequences, roughly two fifths occurring once. The CDR3 length is 13 residues. V was trimmed by 5 bases and J by 1 base, leaving 7 bases between them. In germline, CDR1 is KGHDR, CDR2 SFDVKD. Sequencing was done on a sample of peripheral blood. This sequence was found in an adult man with Graves' ophthalmopathy. The V gene is TRBV24-1, the J gene TRBJ1-1; D is unresolved. This CDR3 reads CATSAARNTEAFF. Here the CDR3 DNA reads TGTGCCACCAGTGCCGCAAGGAACACTGAAGCTTTCTTT.